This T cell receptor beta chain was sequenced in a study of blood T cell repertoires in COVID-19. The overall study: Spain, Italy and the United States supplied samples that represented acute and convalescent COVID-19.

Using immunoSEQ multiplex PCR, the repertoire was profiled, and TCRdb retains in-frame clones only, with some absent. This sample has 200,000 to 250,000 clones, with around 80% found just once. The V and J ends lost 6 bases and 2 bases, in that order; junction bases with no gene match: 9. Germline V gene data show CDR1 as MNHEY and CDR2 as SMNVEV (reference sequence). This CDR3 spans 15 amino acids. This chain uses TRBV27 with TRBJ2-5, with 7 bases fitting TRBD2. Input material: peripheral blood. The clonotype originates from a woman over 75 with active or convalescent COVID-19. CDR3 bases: TGTGCCAGCAGACCGTACCGGGACTATCAAGAGACCCAGTACTTC. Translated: CASRPYRDYQETQYF.